This T cell receptor (beta chain) was sequenced in a study of T cells in Graves' hyperthyroidism and ophthalmopathy. The study enrolled patients aged 18 to 65 with newly diagnosed hyperthyroidism of under 2 months' duration. Investigators excluded patients with uncontrolled infection, other autoimmune disease, pregnancy or lactation. In making diagnoses, clinical symptoms, serum thyroxine and TRAb, thyroid ultrasound and orbital computed tomography were all used. Isolation of PBMCs was performed on about 9.9 ml fresh peripheral blood. This CDR3 comprises 13 residues. Trimming left V 8 bases short and J 5 bases short, with 15 bases between. Germline assignment: CDR1 SNHLY and CDR2 FYNNEI. TCR beta CDR3 regions were amplified from RNA. Initially, a first-round RT-PCR of the TCR CDR3 employed the HTBI primer set. MiXCR, run by TCRdb on the multiplex PCR reads, gives a single entry per CDR3 protein. The data contain 800,000 or so distinct CDR3 sequences, over 35% of them seen just once; the ten biggest clones take up 8.9%.

This clonotype has a handful of counts. A read error may be the cause here, since a much bigger clone is one base away. The J gene is TRBJ1-1, the V gene TRBV2; the D gene is possibly TRBD1 (5 bases). Specimen: blood. This sequence originates from a man younger than 35 with Graves' hyperthyroidism. The CDR3: CASRPAGDTEAFF. In DNA form, the CDR3 reads TGTGCCAGCCGCCCCGCGGGGGATACTGAAGCTTTCTTT. The complete variable domain, with remaining parts taken from reference TRBV2 and TRBJ1-1, reads EPEVTQTPSHQVTQMGQEVILRCVPISNHLYFYWYRQILGQKVEFLVSFYNNEISEKSEIFDDQFSVERPDGSNFTLKIRSTKLEDSAMYFCASRPAGDTEAFFGQGTRLTVV.